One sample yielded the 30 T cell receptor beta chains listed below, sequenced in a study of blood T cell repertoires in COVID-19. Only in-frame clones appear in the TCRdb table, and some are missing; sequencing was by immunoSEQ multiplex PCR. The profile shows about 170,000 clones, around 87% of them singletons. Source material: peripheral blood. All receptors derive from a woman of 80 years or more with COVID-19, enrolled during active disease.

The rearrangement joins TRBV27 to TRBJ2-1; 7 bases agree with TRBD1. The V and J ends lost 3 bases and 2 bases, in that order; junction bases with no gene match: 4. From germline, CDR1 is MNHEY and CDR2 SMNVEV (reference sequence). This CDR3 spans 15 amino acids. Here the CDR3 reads CASSFQGDTYNEQFF. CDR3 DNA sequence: TGTGCCAGCAGTTTTCAGGGGGATACCTACAATGAGCAGTTCTTC.

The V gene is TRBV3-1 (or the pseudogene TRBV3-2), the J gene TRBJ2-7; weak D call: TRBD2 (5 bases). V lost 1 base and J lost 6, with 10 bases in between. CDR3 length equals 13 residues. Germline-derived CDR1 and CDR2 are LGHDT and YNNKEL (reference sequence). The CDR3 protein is CASSQGGSSEQYF. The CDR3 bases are TGTGCCAGCAGCCAAGGAGGGAGTAGCGAGCAGTACTTC.

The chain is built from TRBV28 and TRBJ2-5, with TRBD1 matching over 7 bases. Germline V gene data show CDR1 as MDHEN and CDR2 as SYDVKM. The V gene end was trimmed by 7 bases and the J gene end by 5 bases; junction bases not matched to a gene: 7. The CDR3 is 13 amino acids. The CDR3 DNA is TGTGCCAGCATAGCAGGGGGAGTGGAGACCCAGTACTTC. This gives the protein CASIAGGVETQYF.

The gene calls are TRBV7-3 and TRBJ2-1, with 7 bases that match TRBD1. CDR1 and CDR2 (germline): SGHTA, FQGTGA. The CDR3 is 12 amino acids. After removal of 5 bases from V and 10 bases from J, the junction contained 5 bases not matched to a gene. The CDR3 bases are TGTGCCAGCAGCCAGACAGGGTTGGAGCAGTTCTTC. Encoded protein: CASSQTGLEQFF.

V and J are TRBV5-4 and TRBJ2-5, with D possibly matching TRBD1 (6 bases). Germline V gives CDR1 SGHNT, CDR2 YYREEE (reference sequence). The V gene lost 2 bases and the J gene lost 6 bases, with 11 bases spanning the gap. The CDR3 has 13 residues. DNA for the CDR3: TGTGCCAGCAGCTTCTACAGGGAACAGACCCAGTACTTC. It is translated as CASSFYREQTQYF.

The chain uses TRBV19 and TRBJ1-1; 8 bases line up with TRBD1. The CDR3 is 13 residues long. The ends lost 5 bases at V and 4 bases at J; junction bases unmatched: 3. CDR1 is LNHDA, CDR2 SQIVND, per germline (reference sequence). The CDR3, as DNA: TGTGCCAGTAGTTCTGGACAGGGCACTGAAGCTTTCTTT. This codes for CASSSGQGTEAFF.

The CDR3 region has the DNA TGCGCCAGCAGCTTGGGGGACAGGGAGTCAGAAAAACTGTTTTTT. Encoded protein: CASSLGDRESEKLFF. The chain employs TRBV5-1 and TRBJ1-4; 9 positions match TRBD1. With V trimmed by 0 bases and J by 8 bases, 5 bases remained unmatched. Germline CDR1 reads SGHRS; CDR2 reads YFSETQ. The CDR3 loop spans 15 amino acids.

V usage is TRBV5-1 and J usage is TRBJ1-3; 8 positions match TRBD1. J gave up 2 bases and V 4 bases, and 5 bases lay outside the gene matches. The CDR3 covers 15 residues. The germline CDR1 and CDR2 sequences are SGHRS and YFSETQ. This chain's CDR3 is CASSATGGAGNTIYF. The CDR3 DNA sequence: TGCGCCAGCAGCGCCACAGGGGGAGCTGGAAACACCATATATTTT.

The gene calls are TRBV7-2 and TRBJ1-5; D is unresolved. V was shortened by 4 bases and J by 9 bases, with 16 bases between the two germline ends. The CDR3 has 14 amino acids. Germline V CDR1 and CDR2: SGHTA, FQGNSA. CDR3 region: CASSSGGGIRPQHF. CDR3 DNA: TGTGCCAGCAGCTCCGGCGGAGGGATCAGGCCCCAGCATTTT.

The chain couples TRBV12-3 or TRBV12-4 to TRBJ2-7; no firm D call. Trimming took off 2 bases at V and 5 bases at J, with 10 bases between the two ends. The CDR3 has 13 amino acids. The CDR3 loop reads CASSLRSPDEQYF. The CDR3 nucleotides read TGTGCCAGCAGTTTACGGTCTCCCGACGAGCAGTACTTC.

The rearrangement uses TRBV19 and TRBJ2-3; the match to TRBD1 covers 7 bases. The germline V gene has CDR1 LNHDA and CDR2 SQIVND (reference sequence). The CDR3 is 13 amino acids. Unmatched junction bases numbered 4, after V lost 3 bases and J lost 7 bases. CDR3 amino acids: CASSIGTDNTQYF. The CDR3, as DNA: TGTGCCAGTAGTATCGGGACAGACAATACGCAGTATTTT.

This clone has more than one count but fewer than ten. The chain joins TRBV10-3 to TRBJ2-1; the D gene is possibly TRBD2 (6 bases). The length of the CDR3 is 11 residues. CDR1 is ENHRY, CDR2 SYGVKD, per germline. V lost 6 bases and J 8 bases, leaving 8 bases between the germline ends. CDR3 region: CAIRGGYEQFF. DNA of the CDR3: TGTGCCATCAGAGGAGGGTATGAGCAGTTCTTC.

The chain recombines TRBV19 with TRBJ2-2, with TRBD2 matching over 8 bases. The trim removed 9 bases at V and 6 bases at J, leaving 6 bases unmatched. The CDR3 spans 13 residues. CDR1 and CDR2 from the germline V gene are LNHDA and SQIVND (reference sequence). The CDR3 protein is CASSAGGPGELFF. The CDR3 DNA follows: TGTGCCAGCTCGGCGGGGGGCCCCGGGGAGCTGTTTTTT.

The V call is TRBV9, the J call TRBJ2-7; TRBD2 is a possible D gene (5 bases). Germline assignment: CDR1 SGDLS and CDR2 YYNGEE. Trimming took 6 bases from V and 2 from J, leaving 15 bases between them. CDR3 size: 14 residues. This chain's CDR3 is CASNAVGDPYEQYF. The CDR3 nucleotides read TGTGCCAGCAACGCGGTGGGAGATCCCTACGAGCAGTACTTC.

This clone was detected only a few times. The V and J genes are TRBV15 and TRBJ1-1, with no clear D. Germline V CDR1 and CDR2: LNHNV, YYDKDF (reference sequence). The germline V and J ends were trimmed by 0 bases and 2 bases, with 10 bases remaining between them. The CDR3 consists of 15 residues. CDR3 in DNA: TGTGCCACCAGCAGAGAGTTGCAGGTTAACACTGAAGCTTTCTTT. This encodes CATSRELQVNTEAFF.

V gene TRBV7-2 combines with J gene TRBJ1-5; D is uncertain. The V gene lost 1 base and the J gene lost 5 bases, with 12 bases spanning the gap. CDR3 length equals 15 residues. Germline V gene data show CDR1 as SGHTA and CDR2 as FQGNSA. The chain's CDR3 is CASSLERSTHQPQHF. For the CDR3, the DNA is TGTGCCAGCAGCTTAGAGCGCAGCACCCATCAGCCCCAGCATTTT.

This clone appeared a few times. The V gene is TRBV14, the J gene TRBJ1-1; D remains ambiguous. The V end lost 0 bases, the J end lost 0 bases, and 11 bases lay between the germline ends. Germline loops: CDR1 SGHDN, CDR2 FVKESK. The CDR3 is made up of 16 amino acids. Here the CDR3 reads CASSQDLADMNTEAFF. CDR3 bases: TGTGCCAGCAGCCAAGATCTTGCAGATATGAACACTGAAGCTTTCTTT. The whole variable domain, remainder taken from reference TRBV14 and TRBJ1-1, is EAGVTQFPSHSVIEKGQTVTLRCDPISGHDNLYWYRRVMGKEIKFLLHFVKESKQDESGMPNNRFLAERTGGTYSTLKVQPAELEDSGVYFCASSQDLADMNTEAFFGQGTRLTVV.

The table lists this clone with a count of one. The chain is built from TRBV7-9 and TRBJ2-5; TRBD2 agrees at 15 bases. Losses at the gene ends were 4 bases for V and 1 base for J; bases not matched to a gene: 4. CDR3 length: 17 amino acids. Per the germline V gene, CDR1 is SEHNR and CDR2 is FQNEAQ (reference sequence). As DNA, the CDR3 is TGTGCCAGCAGCTCCGGGACTAGCGGGAGGAGCCAAGAGACCCAGTACTTC. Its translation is CASSSGTSGRSQETQYF.

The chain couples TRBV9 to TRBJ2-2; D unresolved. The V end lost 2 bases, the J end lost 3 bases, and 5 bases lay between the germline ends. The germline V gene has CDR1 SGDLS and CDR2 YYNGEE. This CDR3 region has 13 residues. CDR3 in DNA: TGTGCCAGCAGCGTCAGTGACACCGGGGAGCTGTTTTTT. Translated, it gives CASSVSDTGELFF.

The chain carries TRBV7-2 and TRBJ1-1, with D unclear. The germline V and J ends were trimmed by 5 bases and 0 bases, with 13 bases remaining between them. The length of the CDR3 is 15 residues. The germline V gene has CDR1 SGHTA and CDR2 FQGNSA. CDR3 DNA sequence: TGTGCCAGCAGCCGCCTTGGACTCCTGAACACTGAAGCTTTCTTT. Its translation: CASSRLGLLNTEAFF.

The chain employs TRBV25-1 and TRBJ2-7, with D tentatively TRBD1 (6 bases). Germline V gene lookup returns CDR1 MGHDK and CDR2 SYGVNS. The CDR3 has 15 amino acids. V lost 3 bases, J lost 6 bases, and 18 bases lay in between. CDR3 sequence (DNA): TGTGCCAGCAGTGACTCGGGACAAACGCTCGCCGAGCAGTACTTC. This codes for CASSDSGQTLAEQYF.

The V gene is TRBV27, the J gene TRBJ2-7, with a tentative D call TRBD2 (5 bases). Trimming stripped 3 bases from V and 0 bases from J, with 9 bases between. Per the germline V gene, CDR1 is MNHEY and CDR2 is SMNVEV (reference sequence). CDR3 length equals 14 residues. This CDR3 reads CASSFSGNSYEQYF. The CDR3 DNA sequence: TGTGCCAGCAGTTTCAGCGGAAACTCCTACGAGCAGTACTTC.

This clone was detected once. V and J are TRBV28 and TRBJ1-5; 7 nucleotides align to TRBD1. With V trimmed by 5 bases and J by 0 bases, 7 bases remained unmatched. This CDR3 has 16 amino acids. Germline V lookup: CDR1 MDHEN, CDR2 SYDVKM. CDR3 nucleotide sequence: TGTGCCAGCAGTCAGGGGACAGTATATAGCAATCAGCCCCAGCATTTT. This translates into CASSQGTVYSNQPQHF.

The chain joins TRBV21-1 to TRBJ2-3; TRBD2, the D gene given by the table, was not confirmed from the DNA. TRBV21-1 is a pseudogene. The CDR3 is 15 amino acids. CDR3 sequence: CASSKSSGVTDTQYF. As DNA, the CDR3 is TGTGCCAGCAGCAAATCGAGCGGGGTGACAGATACGCAGTATTTT.

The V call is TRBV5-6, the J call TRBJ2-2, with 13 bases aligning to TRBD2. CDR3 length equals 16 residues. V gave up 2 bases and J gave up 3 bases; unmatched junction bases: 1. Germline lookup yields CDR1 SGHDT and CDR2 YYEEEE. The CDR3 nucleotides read TGTGCCAGCAGCTTCGGACTAGCGGGAGACACCGGGGAGCTGTTTTTT. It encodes CASSFGLAGDTGELFF.

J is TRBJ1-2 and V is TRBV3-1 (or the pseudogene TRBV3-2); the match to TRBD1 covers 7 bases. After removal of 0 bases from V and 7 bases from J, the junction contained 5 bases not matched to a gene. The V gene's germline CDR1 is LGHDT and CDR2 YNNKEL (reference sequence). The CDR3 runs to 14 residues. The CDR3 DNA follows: TGTGCCAGCAGCCAAGAAACAGGGGCGATTGGCTACACCTTC. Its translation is CASSQETGAIGYTF.

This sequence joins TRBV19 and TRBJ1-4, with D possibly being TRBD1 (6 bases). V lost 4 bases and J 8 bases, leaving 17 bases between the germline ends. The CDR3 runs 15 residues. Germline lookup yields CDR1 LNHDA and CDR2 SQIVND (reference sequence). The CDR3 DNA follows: TGTGCCAGTAGTACCAACAGGGCCACGGGAGAAAAACTGTTTTTT. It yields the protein CASSTNRATGEKLFF.

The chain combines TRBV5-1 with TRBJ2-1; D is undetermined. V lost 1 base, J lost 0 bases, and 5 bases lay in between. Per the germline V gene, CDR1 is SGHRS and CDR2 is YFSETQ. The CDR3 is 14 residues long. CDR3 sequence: CASSLQDSYNEQFF. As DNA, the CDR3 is TGCGCCAGCAGCTTGCAGGACTCCTACAATGAGCAGTTCTTC.

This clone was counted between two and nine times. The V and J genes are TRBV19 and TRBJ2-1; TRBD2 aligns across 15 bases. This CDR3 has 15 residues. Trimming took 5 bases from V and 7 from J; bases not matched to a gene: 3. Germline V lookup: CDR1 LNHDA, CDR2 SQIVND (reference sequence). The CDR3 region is CASSSGTSGRNEQFF. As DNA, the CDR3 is TGTGCCAGTAGTTCCGGGACTAGCGGGAGGAATGAGCAGTTCTTC.

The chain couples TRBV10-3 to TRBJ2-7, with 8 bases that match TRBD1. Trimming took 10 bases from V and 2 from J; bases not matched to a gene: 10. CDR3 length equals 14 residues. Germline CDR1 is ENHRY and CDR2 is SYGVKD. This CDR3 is CATLRQGITYEQYF. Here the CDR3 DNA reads TGTGCCACACTAAGACAGGGGATAACCTACGAGCAGTACTTC.